This T cell receptor beta chain appears in the sequencing data of a study of cytomegalovirus exposure and HLA in healthy donors. Study-wide results and caveats: Published work reported that the classifier diagnosed cytomegalovirus status with high specificity and sensitivity. The tendency of first-cohort TCR clusters to co-occur in the approximately 120 validation repertoires was identified by a subsequent analysis. Rare TCR sequences predominated, though certain public TCRs were found in many donors.

Per germline, CDR1 LGHNA and CDR2 YNFKEQ. The CDR3 has 16 residues. The V end lost 0 bases, the J end lost 2 bases, and 13 bases lay between the germline ends. This clone was seen many times. Its antigen is as yet unknown. Donors were drawn from the approximately 130-subject validation cohort, separate from the approximately 620-subject first cohort. Here immunoSEQ multiplex PCR was the method, and the copy in TCRdb shows in-frame clones only, minus some. Among about 73,000 clones, roughly 96% were seen once, and the ten largest hold 3.3%. Sequenced material: PBMCs. This clonotype was sampled from a man aged 18 to 29 in good health and CMV-seronegative. The chain links TRBV4-2 to TRBJ1-2; possibly TRBD1 for D (5 bases). The CDR3 spells CASSQDQRDWNYGYTF. The CDR3 DNA follows: TGTGCCAGCAGCCAAGATCAACGGGACTGGAACTATGGCTACACCTTC.